This T cell receptor (beta chain) was obtained from a study of OX40 agonist ivuxolimab in advanced cancers. This clone was observed a single time. Trimming cost V 4 bases and J 6 bases; bases outside gene matches: 10. This CDR3 is built from 16 residues. In germline, CDR1 is LGHNA, CDR2 YNFKEQ. Assay used: immunoSEQ multiplex PCR; TCRdb lists only in-frame clones, some missing. The profile shows 55,000 to 70,000 clones, roughly 90% of them singletons. The material was CD4+ or CD8+ T cells sorted from blood, obtained in a trial of the OX40 agonist ivuxolimab. The chain carries TRBV4-2 and TRBJ2-2, with 8 positions matching TRBD2. The receptor was isolated from an adult with an advanced solid tumor such as melanoma, head and neck, liver or kidney cancer. The CDR3 spells CASSPQAGLVAGELFF. CDR3 in DNA: TGTGCCAGCAGCCCCCAAGCGGGACTAGTAGCCGGGGAGCTGTTTTTT.